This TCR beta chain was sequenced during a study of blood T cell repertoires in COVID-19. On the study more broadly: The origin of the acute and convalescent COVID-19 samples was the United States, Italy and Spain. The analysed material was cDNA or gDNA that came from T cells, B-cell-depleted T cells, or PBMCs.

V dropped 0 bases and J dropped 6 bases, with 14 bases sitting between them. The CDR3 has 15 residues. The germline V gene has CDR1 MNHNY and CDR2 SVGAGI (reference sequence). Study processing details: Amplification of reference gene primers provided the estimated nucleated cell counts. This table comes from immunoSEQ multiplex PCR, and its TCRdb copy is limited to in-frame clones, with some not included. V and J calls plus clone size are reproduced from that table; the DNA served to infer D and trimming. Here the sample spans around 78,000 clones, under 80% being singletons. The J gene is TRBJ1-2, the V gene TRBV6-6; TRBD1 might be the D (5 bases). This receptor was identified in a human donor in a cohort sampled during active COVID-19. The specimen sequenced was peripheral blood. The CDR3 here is CASSYSIGRANGYTF. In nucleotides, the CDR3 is TGTGCCAGCAGTTACTCGATAGGCAGGGCCAATGGCTACACCTTC.